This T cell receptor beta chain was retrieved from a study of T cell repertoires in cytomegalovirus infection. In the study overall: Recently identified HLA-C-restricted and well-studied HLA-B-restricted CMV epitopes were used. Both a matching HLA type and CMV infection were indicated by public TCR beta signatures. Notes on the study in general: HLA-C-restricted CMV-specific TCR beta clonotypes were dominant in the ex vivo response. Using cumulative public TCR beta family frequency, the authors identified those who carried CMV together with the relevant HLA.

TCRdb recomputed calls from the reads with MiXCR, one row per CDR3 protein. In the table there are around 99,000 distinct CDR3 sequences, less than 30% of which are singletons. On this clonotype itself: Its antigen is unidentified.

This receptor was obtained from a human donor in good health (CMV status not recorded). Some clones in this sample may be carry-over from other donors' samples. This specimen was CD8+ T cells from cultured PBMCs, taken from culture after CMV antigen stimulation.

The CDR3 bases are TGCAGTGCTAGAGAAATGGGGGGGTACCAGCAGTACTTC. It yields the protein CSAREMGGYQQYF. The chain links TRBV20-1 to TRBJ2-7; TRBD2 agrees at 7 bases. Germline CDR1 DFQATT, CDR2 SNEGSKA (reference sequence). The CDR3 runs 13 residues. The junction had 7 bases not matched to a gene; V was cut back by 0 bases and J by 8 bases.